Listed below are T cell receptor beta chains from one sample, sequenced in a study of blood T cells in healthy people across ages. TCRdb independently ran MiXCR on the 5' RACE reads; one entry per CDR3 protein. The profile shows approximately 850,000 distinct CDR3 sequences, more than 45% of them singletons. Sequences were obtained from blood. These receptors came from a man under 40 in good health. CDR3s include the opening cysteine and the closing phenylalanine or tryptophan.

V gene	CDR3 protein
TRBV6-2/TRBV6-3	CASSPGLAGEQYF
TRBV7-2	CASSRNRGYEQYF
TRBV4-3	CASSRTTEYYQPQHF
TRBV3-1	CASSSGWGAYEQYF
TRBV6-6	CASSNPGTSGTYEQYF
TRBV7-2	CASSSRGGGHEQFF
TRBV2	CASGRTGLAGNEQFF
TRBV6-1	CASSEWWNEQFF
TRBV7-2	CASSLGAGGISDTQYF
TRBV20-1	CSARESLAGGGPLFF
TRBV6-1	CASSEAAGVQYGYTF
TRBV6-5	CASRGEEGQDNSPLHF
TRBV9	CASKEGPFTEAFF
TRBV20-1	CSAREGQGANTGELFF
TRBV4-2	CASSQGVSGAADTQYF
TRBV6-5	CASSYGGFGAGGQDEQFF
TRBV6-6	CASSYVQDYGYTF
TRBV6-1	CASRARNEQFF
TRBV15	CATSREFRETLHF
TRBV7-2	CASSLAANTNPHEQYF
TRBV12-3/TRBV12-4	CASSPGGKQYF
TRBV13	CASSSRQKSYEQYF
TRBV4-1	CASSPMGRGTYGYTF
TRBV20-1	CSASPTESYEQYF
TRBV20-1	CSAKRAGHDYEQYF
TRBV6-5	CASSPVTVYNEQFF
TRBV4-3	CAGSQDHGTISSTDTQYF
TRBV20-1	CSAALLERGSYNEQFF
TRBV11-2	CASSGGQKETQYF
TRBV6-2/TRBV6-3	CASSRGTTLSYNEQFF
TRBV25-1	CASSELAGGLETQYF
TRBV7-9	CASSPISGMETQYF
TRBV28	CASRLSGTRSTEAFF
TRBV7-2	CASAGTGDRNTQYF
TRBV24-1	CATSDLPPLLLDYEQYF
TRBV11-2	CASSLASGRRWGTDTQYF
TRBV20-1	CSASHLTGASSYEQYF
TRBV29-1	CSVRGLAGGQGYNEQFF
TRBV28	CASRKEVTQYF
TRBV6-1	CASSERPDGSGVGNTIYF
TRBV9	CASSVSQVPFEQYF
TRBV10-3	CAISEGRGYYNEQFF
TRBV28	CASRGEGLAKNIQYF
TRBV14	CASSQRSGANSPLHF
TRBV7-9	CASSLLAGDKYF
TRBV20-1	CSAIGGASNQPQHF
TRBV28	CASSFGELMNIQYF
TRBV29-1	CSVMGQGGGYTF
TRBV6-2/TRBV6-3	CATRTGSAGELFF
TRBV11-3	CASSHDSNEQFF
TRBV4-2	CASSQDGAGGPETQYF
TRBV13	CASSQLAGGTDTQYF
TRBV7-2	CASSLVLGDEQYF
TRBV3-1	CASSQDAEKLFF